The clone carrying this TCR beta chain occurred a few times. The antigen remains unidentified. The data belong to a study of cytomegalovirus exposure and HLA in healthy donors. Turning to the study itself: HLA-typed donors were the source of about 85 million unique TCRs, which an early data release held. Study-level results: Later analysis identified some 16,000 TCR beta sequences associated with HLA alleles, using a false discovery rate threshold of 0.05.

With 60 Vbeta and 13 Jbeta primers, the PCR was carried out. Sequencing was performed with immunoSEQ multiplex PCR; in TCRdb, only in-frame clones are kept and a portion is missing. This sample has about 120,000 clones, with about 8% found just once. Germline CDR1 SGHDT, CDR2 YYEEEE. V gave up 4 bases and J gave up 0 bases, with 14 bases separating them. CDR3 length: 16 residues. This TCR came from a woman aged 40 to 49 in good health and CMV-seropositive. The J gene is TRBJ2-4, the V gene TRBV5-6; unclear D gene. Sequenced: PBMCs. For the CDR3, the DNA is TGTGCCAGCAGCCCTGAGTTCCCGGTAGCCAAAAACATTCAGTACTTC. It codes for CASSPEFPVAKNIQYF.